This TCR beta chain was captured by sequencing in a study of cytomegalovirus exposure and HLA in healthy donors. Method: immunoSEQ multiplex PCR; TCRdb's copy keeps in-frame clones and lacks some. The repertoire holds approximately 130,000 clones, with over 65% as singletons. Germline values: CDR1 SGHTA, CDR2 FQGNSA. The V and J ends lost 4 bases and 6 bases respectively, with 7 bases between them. This CDR3 has 12 residues. The donors were part of the validation cohort of 100 to 150 subjects. That cohort was separate from the first cohort, which comprised under 700 subjects. J is TRBJ1-3 and V is TRBV7-2; D gene ambiguous. Specimen: PBMCs. The sequence was obtained from a woman in her thirties in good health and CMV-seronegative. CDR3 amino acids: CASSSQLNTIYF. The DNA of the CDR3 is TGTGCCAGCAGCTCTCAGTTAAACACCATATATTTT.